This T cell receptor (beta chain) was found in a study of low-dose radiotherapy and immunotherapy resistance in tumors. Across the study: 1 Gy per fraction was delivered to Cohort 2 every two weeks, for 13 Gy total over 26 weeks.

This clonotype was counted only a few times. Germline assignment: CDR1 SGDLS and CDR2 YYNGEE. The CDR3 spans 17 residues. V lost 1 base, J lost 2 bases, and 17 bases lay in between. Each donor was administered nivolumab, ipilimumab, aspirin, low-dose cyclophosphamide and low-dose radiotherapy. First-strand cDNA relied on TRAV- and TRBV-specific primers spanning alpha and beta chains. PCR amplification of the TCRs was performed with Phusion for approximately 20 PCR cycles, and it relied on a constant-region primer together with a V-primer adapter. One entry per CDR3 protein results from TCRdb running MiXCR on the reads. The sample has around 10,000 distinct CDR3 sequences; approximately 55% are singletons.

This rearrangement joins TRBV9 to TRBJ2-3; D uncertain. The sequence came from a human donor with advanced metastatic prostate, ovarian, gallbladder or colorectal cancer (not recorded which). This table probably holds off-target reads from a library built for another chain. The CDR3 sequence is CASSVTPAIGDTDTQYF. In nucleotides, the CDR3 is TGTGCCAGCAGCGTAACCCCTGCCATTGGCGACACAGATACGCAGTATTTT.